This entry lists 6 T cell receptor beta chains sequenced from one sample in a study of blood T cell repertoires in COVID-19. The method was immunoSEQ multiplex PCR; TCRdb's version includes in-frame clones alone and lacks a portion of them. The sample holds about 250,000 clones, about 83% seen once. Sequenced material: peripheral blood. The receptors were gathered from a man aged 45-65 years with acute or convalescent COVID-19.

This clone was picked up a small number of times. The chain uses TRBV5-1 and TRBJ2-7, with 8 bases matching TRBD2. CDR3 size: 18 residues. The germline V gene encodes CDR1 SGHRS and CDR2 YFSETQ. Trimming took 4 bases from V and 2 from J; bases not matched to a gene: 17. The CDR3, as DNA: TGCGCCAGCAGCCCAGAAAAGGTGAGCGGGAGCTCTCCCTACGAGCAGTACTTC. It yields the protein CASSPEKVSGSSPYEQYF.

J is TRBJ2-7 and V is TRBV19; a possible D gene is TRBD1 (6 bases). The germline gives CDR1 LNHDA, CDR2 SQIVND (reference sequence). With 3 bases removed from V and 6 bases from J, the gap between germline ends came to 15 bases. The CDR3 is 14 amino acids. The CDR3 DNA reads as TGTGCCAGTAGTATTCCAGGGGAGATTGGCGAGCAGTACTTC. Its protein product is CASSIPGEIGEQYF.

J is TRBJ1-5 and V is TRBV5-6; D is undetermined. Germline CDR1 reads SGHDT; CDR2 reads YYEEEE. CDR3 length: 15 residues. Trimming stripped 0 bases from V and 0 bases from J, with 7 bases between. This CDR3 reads CASSLGPNSNQPQHF. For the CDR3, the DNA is TGTGCCAGCAGCTTGGGGCCGAATAGCAATCAGCCCCAGCATTTT.

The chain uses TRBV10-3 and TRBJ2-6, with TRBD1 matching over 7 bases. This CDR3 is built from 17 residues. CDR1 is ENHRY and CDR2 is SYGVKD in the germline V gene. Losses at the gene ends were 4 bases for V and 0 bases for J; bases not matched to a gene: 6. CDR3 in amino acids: CAISGRDRLSGANVLTF. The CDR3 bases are TGTGCCATCAGTGGCCGGGACAGACTCTCTGGGGCCAACGTCCTGACTTTC.

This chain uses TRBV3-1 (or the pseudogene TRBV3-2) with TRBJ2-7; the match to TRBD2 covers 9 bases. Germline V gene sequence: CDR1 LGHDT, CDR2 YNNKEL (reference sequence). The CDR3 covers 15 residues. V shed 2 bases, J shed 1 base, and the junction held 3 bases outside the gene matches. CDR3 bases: TGTGCCAGCAGCCAACTAGCGGGGTTTTCCTACGAGCAGTACTTC. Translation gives CASSQLAGFSYEQYF.

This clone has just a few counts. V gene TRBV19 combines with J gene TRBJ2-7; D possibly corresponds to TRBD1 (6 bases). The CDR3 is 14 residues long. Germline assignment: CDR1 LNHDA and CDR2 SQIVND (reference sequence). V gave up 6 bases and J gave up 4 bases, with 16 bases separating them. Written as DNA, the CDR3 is TGTGCCAGTAGCCCAACCACCGACAGGTACGAGCAGTACTTC. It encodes CASSPTTDRYEQYF.